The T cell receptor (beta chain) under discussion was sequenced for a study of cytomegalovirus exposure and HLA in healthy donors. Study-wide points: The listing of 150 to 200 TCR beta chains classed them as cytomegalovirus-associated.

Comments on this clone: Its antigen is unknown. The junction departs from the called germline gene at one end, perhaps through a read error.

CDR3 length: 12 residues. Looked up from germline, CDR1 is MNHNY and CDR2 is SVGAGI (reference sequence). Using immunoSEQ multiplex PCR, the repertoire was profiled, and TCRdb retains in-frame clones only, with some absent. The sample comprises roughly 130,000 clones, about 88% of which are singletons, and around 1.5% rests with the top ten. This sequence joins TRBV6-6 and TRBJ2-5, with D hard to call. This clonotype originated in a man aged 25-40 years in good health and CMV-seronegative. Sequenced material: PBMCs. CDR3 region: CVSSIRLGTQYF. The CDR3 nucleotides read TGTGTCAGCAGCATCCGCCTAGGGACCCAGTACTTC.